This T cell receptor beta chain was sequenced for a study of cytomegalovirus exposure and HLA in healthy donors. Study at large: Early release data held approximately 81 million unique TCRs from HLA-typed donors.

Vbeta (60) and Jbeta (13) primers were used in the PCR. Produced via immunoSEQ multiplex PCR; TCRdb's table is partial and in-frame only. The table has about 160,000 clones, about 81% seen once; the top ten hold roughly 3%. This clone has only one observation. Its antigen remains unidentified. Healthy people donating bone marrow made up the donors. Trimming removed 2 bases at V and 2 bases at J, with 12 bases between. There are 16 residues in the CDR3. Germline V gene lookup returns CDR1 KGHSH and CDR2 LQKENI. Study results and caveats: Cytomegalovirus status, reportedly, was diagnosed with high specificity and sensitivity by the classifier. Specificity of a few CMV-associated chains for CMV antigens was verified in vitro.

The sequence came from a woman aged 45-65 years in good health and CMV-seropositive. Sequencing was carried out using PBMCs. V and J are TRBV18 and TRBJ1-4; D unresolved. CDR3 residues: CASSPNSPVTNEKLFF. Written as DNA, the CDR3 is TGTGCCAGCTCACCAAACAGTCCGGTCACTAATGAAAAACTGTTTTTT.